Listed below are T cell receptor beta chains from one sample, sequenced in a study of blood T cell repertoires in COVID-19. Repertoires were generated with immunoSEQ multiplex PCR, while TCRdb's copy carries only in-frame clones and drops some. Of approximately 270,000 clones in the sample, approximately 85% were seen once. The sample taken for sequencing was PBMCs or T cells enriched from blood (not recorded which). The receptors stem from a woman in her 50s who had recovered from COVID-19. Both conserved end residues are part of each CDR3. The D gene is left open where the match is weak. Size is omitted from some rows. Given values are once, few, many or a class for expanded clones.

TRBJ1-1,-,-,TRBV29-1,TGCAGCGTTGAAGGGGCGGACACCTCTGAAGCTTTCTTT,CSVEGADTSEAFF
TRBJ1-5,-,-,TRBV28,TGTGCCAGTGGGGCTGGCAATCAGCCCCAGCATTTT,CASGAGNQPQHF
TRBJ1-1,-,-,TRBV9,TGTGCCAGCAACCTCGACGGGAACTTGAACACTGAAGCTTTCTTT,CASNLDGNLNTEAFF
TRBJ2-5,TRBD2,once,TRBV7-9,TGTGCCAGCAGCCTGAAACCTAGCGGTCAAGAGACCCAGTACTTC,CASSLKPSGQETQYF
TRBJ1-2,-,-,TRBV20-1,TGCAGTGCTAGGGAGGGAGGTTTTGTCGACTTC,CSAREGGFVDF
TRBJ2-7,TRBD2,-,TRBV30,TGTGCCTGGAGTGTTGGGACTAGAATCCATTTCGAGCAGTACTTC,CAWSVGTRIHFEQYF
TRBJ2-1,TRBD2,-,TRBV5-4,TGTGCCAGCAGCTCGGGGGGTAGCCGCACCTTTGGATACAATGAGCAGTTCTTC,CASSSGGSRTFGYNEQFF
TRBJ2-7,TRBD2,-,TRBV28,TGTGCCAGCAGTTTATCCGGGACTAGCGGCTTCTACGAGCAGTACTTC,CASSLSGTSGFYEQYF
TRBJ2-1,TRBD1,-,TRBV5-4,TGTGCCAGCAGCTACGGAGGGGACAGGGGACTGAATGAGCAGTTCTTC,CASSYGGDRGLNEQFF
TRBJ2-4,TRBD2,-,TRBV28,TGTGCCAGCAGCCTGGGGCTAGCGGGAGGTGGGTTAGCCAAAAACATTCAGTACTTC,CASSLGLAGGGLAKNIQYF
TRBJ1-5,-,-,TRBV19,TGTGCCAGTAGTAGGACAGCCAATCAGCCCCAGCATTTT,CASSRTANQPQHF
TRBJ2-3,TRBD2,few,TRBV28,TGTGCCAGCCTTAGCGGGAGTGGCTCAGATACGCAGTATTTT,CASLSGSGSDTQYF
TRBJ1-5,-,once,TRBV2,TGTGCCAGCAGTGTACGGGGGTGGTCGGGCAATCAGCCCCAGCATTTT,CASSVRGWSGNQPQHF
TRBJ2-5,-,-,TRBV19,TGTGCCAGTAGTAAGAGCAGGGGTCCGCAACAAGAGACCCAGTACTTC,CASSKSRGPQQETQYF
TRBJ2-4,TRBD2,-,TRBV27,TGTGCCAGCAGACCGTCTAGCGGGAGGCAAAACATTCAGTACTTC,CASRPSSGRQNIQYF
TRBJ1-1,-,-,TRBV29-1,TGCAGCGTTGATTCCGCGGACACTGAAGCTTTCTTT,CSVDSADTEAFF
TRBJ2-2,TRBD2,-,TRBV6-5,TGTGCCAGCATCGAAGGGAGGGGCTCCGGGGAGCTGTTTTTT,CASIEGRGSGELFF
TRBJ2-4,-,-,TRBV18,TGTGCCAGCTCCCCGGTATTAGCCAAAAACATTCAGTACTTC,CASSPVLAKNIQYF
TRBJ1-2,-,-,TRBV7-9,TGTGCCAGCAGCTCCGTCCTCTGGGCTTTTGGCTACACCTTC,CASSSVLWAFGYTF
TRBJ2-6,TRBD1,-,TRBV23-1,TGCGCCAGCAGTACTTGCGGGACAGGGGTTCCAAGGTTCTCTGGGGCCAACGTCCTGACTTTC,CASSTCGTGVPRFSGANVLTF
TRBJ2-7,TRBD1,-,TRBV27,TGTGCCAGCAGTGTTGGACAGGCCGCCTACGAGCAGTACTTC,CASSVGQAAYEQYF
TRBJ2-7,-,-,TRBV6-1,TGTGCCAGCAGTGAAGCAAGTTTGGTACGACAGGACCTCTTATACGAGCAGTACTTC,CASSEASLVRQDLLYEQYF
TRBJ1-1,-,once,TRBV5-1,TGCGCCAGCAGCTTGGGGGGAGGCGCGCGCGCTTTCTTT,CASSLGGGARAFF
TRBJ1-6,TRBD1,-,TRBV6-5,TGTGCCAGCAGCTTCGACAGGGGAAATAATTCACCCCTCCACTTT,CASSFDRGNNSPLHF
TRBJ1-1,-,-,TRBV10-3,TGTGCCATCGGGAGGAACACTGAAGCTTTCTTT,CAIGRNTEAFF
TRBJ1-5,-,-,TRBV18,TGTGCCAGCTCACCACCACAGGATAATCAGCCCCAGCATTTT,CASSPPQDNQPQHF
TRBJ2-1,TRBD2,-,TRBV5-4,TGTGCCAGCAGCTTGACCCCGGAAGTAGCGGGAGCCGAGCAGTTCTTC,CASSLTPEVAGAEQFF
TRBJ2-1,TRBD1,-,TRBV11-3,TGTGCCAGCAGCTTAGGACAGGGCAATAGCTATCATCAGTCGAGTGAGCAGTTCTTC,CASSLGQGNSYHQSSEQFF
TRBJ2-5,-,few,TRBV20-1,TGCAGTGCTAGTCAGAGGCAAGAGACCCAGTACTTC,CSASQRQETQYF
TRBJ2-3,TRBD2,-,TRBV4-2,TGTGCCAGCAGCCAGGAGCTAGCGGAGCTAAGCACAGATACGCAGTATTTT,CASSQELAELSTDTQYF
TRBJ1-2,-,-,TRBV3-1/TRBV3-2,TGTGCCAGCAGCCCTACAGGGCCCTATGGCTACACCTTC,CASSPTGPYGYTF
TRBJ2-6,-,-,TRBV18,TGTGCCAGCTCCCTCCGGGCTGGGGCCAACGTCCTGACTTTC,CASSLRAGANVLTF
TRBJ2-5,TRBD1,-,TRBV6-4,TGTGCCAGCAGAGAACTCCCGGGACAGGGAGAGGAGACCCAGTACTTC,CASRELPGQGEETQYF
TRBJ2-6,-,-,TRBV27,TGTGCCAGCAGTTTATTTCCGGGGTCCCCCCCTTCTGGGGCCAACGTCCTGACTTTC,CASSLFPGSPPSGANVLTF
TRBJ1-2,-,-,TRBV3-1/TRBV3-2,TGTGCCAGCAGCCAAGGGAGGCCGTGGAGCCTCAAAGCTAACTATGGCTACACCTTC,CASSQGRPWSLKANYGYTF
TRBJ1-5,-,-,TRBV10-3,TGTGCCATCAGGAAGAGTCAGGATAGCAATCAGCCCCAGCATTTT,CAIRKSQDSNQPQHF
TRBJ2-2,-,-,TRBV11-3,TGTGCCAGCAGCTTAGGTCGGAGCACCGGGGAGCTGTTTTTT,CASSLGRSTGELFF
TRBJ2-7,-,once,TRBV10-3,TGTGCCATCAGTGAGTCAGGGGGTACTATTTCCTACGAGCAGTACTTC,CAISESGGTISYEQYF
TRBJ1-5,-,-,TRBV28,TGTGCCAGCAGGGAAGGGGCTTGGGGCAATCAGCCCCAGCATTTT,CASREGAWGNQPQHF
TRBJ2-7,TRBD2,-,TRBV15,TGTGCCACCAGCCCAGGACTAGCGGGAGGCCTAACCTACGAGCAGTACTTC,CATSPGLAGGLTYEQYF
TRBJ2-7,-,-,TRBV2,TGTGCCAGCAGTGACTCCGGGATTTGGGGCTCCTACGAGCAGTACTTC,CASSDSGIWGSYEQYF
TRBJ2-7,TRBD2,-,TRBV19,TGTGCCAGTAGTATCTTACCCGGGAGGGTCTACGAGCAGTACTTC,CASSILPGRVYEQYF
TRBJ1-1,-,-,TRBV2,TGTGCCAGCAGTGATGGAGGGGAGGGCACTGAAGCTTTCTTT,CASSDGGEGTEAFF
TRBJ2-1,TRBD1,-,TRBV4-2,TGTGCCAGCAGCCAAGATGACAGGGGGTTCGATGAGCAGTTCTTC,CASSQDDRGFDEQFF